These 12 T cell receptor beta chains were sequenced from one sample in a study of cytomegalovirus exposure and HLA in healthy donors. The PCR made use of 60 Vbeta and 13 Jbeta primers. The repertoire was sequenced with immunoSEQ multiplex PCR; TCRdb's copy has only in-frame clones and lacks some. The sample holds approximately 190,000 clones, 87% seen once. Sample: PBMCs. The origin of the receptors is a boy between 2 and 15 years old in good health and CMV-seronegative.

The J gene is TRBJ2-5, the V gene TRBV4-2; the D gene is possibly TRBD2 (5 bases). The CDR3 covers 17 residues. Trimming left V 4 bases short and J 2 bases short, with 20 bases between. The germline V gene encodes CDR1 LGHNA and CDR2 YNFKEQ. The CDR3 nucleotides are TGTGCCAGCAGCCCCAACGAGTATGGCGGCGGGCAAGAGACCCAGTACTTC. Amino acids: CASSPNEYGGGQETQYF.

V gene TRBV11-1 combines with J gene TRBJ2-3, with D tentatively TRBD2 (5 bases). Trimming removed 5 bases from V and 6 bases from J, with 15 bases in between. The CDR3 spans 14 residues. Germline V CDR1 and CDR2: SGHAT, FQDESV (reference sequence). The CDR3 spells CASSPRGGGDTQYF. CDR3 nucleotides: TGTGCCAGCAGCCCACGGGGTGGCGGCGATACGCAGTATTTT.

This rearrangement joins TRBV28 to TRBJ1-5, with no clear D. Germline CDR1 and CDR2: MDHEN and SYDVKM. There are 14 residues in the CDR3. Trimming stripped 11 bases from V and 4 bases from J, with 18 bases between. The CDR3 nucleotides are TGTGCCTCCAATTCGGGTCGGCTGAATCAGCCCCAGCATTTT. Translation gives CASNSGRLNQPQHF.

The chain employs TRBV29-1 and TRBJ2-1; 7 bases match TRBD2. CDR3 size: 19 residues. Germline trimming cut 3 bases from V and 4 bases from J; bases unmatched to any gene: 21. The V gene's germline CDR1 is SQVTM and CDR2 ANQGSEA. Here the CDR3 reads CSVEGRTRGDPKPYNEQFF. The CDR3 DNA is TGCAGCGTTGAGGGACGGACTAGAGGAGACCCCAAACCTTACAATGAGCAGTTCTTC.

The V call is TRBV23-1, the J call TRBJ2-2, with 7 bases fitting TRBD1. TRBV23-1 is placed among ORFs of uncertain function. The V and J ends lost 9 bases and 9 bases, in that order; junction bases with no gene match: 13. The length of the CDR3 is 14 residues. The CDR3 nucleotides read TGCGCCAGAAGGAAGGACAGGCAGAACAGGGAGCTGTTTTTT. Translation gives CARRKDRQNRELFF.

The V and J genes are TRBV10-3 and TRBJ1-5; perhaps TRBD1 as D (5 bases). The CDR3 has 14 residues. CDR1 ENHRY and CDR2 SYGVKD come from the germline V gene. Trimming pared 2 bases from V and 5 bases from J, leaving 10 bases between. The CDR3: CAISENRDYQPQHF. CDR3 coding DNA: TGTGCCATCAGTGAGAACCGGGACTATCAGCCCCAGCATTTT.

This chain connects TRBV28 to TRBJ2-7, with 9 bases aligning to TRBD2. CDR3 length equals 18 residues. Germline values: CDR1 MDHEN, CDR2 SYDVKM. J lost 6 bases, V lost 1 base, and 16 bases had no gene match. CDR3 in amino acids: CASSLFGSGRSSGGEQYF. The CDR3 DNA reads TGTGCCAGCAGTTTATTTGGAAGCGGGAGGAGTTCAGGTGGCGAGCAGTACTTC.

This clone appeared a few times. The chain couples TRBV6-5 to TRBJ2-1; the match to TRBD1 covers 8 bases. The V and J ends lost 2 bases and 9 bases, in that order; junction bases with no gene match: 3. The CDR3 has 13 residues. Germline-derived CDR1 and CDR2 are MNHEY and SVGAGI. CDR3 DNA: TGTGCCAGCAGTTACCCAGGGGGCGTTGAGCAGTTCTTC. Its protein is CASSYPGGVEQFF.

This clone was counted a few times. This chain uses TRBV5-1 with TRBJ2-7; TRBD2 is a possible D gene (7 bases). The CDR3 length is 14 residues. V lost 1 base and J lost 6, with 14 bases in between. Germline-derived CDR1 and CDR2 are SGHRS and YFSETQ. In DNA form, the CDR3 reads TGCGCCAGCAGCTTGTCGACTAGCAGGGGCGAGCAGTACTTC. Residues: CASSLSTSRGEQYF. Drawing the rest from reference TRBV5-1 and TRBJ2-7, the complete variable domain is KAGVTQTPRYLIKTRGQQVTLSCSPISGHRSVSWYQQTPGQGLQFLFEYFSETQRNKGNFPGRFSGRQFSNSRSEMNVSTLELGDSALYLCASSLSTSRGEQYFGPGTRLTVT.

This sequence joins TRBV27 and TRBJ2-7, with 9 positions matching TRBD1. The CDR3 is 15 amino acids. After removal of 5 bases from V and 2 bases from J, the junction contained 7 bases not matched to a gene. Germline CDR1 reads MNHEY; CDR2 reads SMNVEV (reference sequence). Here the CDR3 DNA reads TGTGCCAGCAGTAAGGGACAGGGTAGGCCCTACGAGCAGTACTTC. It is translated as CASSKGQGRPYEQYF.

The genes are TRBV4-2 and TRBJ2-7; 11 nucleotides match TRBD2. The germline V gene has CDR1 LGHNA and CDR2 YNFKEQ. V gave up 3 bases and J gave up 1 base; unmatched junction bases: 2. The CDR3 is 15 amino acids. The CDR3 nucleotides read TGTGCCAGCAGCCAGCTAGCGGGGGGTTCCTACGAGCAGTACTTC. This codes for CASSQLAGGSYEQYF.

To note about this clone: Other DNA sequences in this specimen translate into the identical CDR3. The V and J genes are TRBV18 and TRBJ2-7; 8 nucleotides align to TRBD1. Unmatched junction bases numbered 7, after V lost 2 bases and J lost 4 bases. Germline CDR1 reads KGHSH; CDR2 reads LQKENI. The CDR3 has 15 amino acids. The CDR3 region has the DNA TGTGCCAGCTCACCAGGACAGGGCCTGACATACGAGCAGTACTTC. Its translation is CASSPGQGLTYEQYF.